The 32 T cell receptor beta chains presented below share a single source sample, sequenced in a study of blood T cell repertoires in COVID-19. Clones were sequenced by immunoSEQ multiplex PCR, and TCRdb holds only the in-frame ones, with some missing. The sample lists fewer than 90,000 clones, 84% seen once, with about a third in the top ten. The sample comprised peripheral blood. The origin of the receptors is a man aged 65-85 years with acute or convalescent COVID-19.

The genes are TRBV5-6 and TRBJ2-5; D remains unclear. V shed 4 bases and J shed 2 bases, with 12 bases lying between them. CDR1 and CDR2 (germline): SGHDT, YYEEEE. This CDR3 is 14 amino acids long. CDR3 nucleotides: TGTGCCAGCAGCCCCCGGCGGCTACAAGAGACCCAGTACTTC. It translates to CASSPRRLQETQYF. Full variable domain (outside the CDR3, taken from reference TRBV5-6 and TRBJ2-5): DAGVTQSPTHLIKTRGQQVTLRCSPKSGHDTVSWYQQALGQGPQFIFQYYEEEERQRGNFPDRFSGHQFPNYSSELNVNALLLGDSALYLCASSPRRLQETQYFGPGTRLLVL.

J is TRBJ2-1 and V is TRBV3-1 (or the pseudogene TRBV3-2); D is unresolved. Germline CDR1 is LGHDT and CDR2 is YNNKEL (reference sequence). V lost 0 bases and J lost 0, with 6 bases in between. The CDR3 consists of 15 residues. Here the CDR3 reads CASSQDYSSYNEQFF. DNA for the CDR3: TGTGCCAGCAGCCAAGATTACAGCTCCTACAATGAGCAGTTCTTC.

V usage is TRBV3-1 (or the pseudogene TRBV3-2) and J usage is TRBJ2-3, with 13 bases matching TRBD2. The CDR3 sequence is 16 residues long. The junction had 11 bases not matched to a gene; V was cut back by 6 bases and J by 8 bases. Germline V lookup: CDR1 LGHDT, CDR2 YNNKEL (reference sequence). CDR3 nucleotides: TGTGCCAGCAGTCGGACTAGCGGGGGCAACGTCGGTACGCAGTATTTT. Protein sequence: CASSRTSGGNVGTQYF.

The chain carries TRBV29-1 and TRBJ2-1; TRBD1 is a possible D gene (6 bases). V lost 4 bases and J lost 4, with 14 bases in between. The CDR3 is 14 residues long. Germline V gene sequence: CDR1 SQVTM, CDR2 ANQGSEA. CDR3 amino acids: CSVGNFGQYNEQFF. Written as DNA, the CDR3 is TGCAGCGTTGGAAATTTCGGACAGTACAATGAGCAGTTCTTC.

Here the CDR3 DNA reads TGCGCCAGCAGCTTGGCCAGCGATACTCAGCCCCAGCATTTT. This gives the protein CASSLASDTQPQHF. The chain is built from TRBV5-1 and TRBJ1-5; D gene unclear. Trimming cost V 0 bases and J 6 bases, with 10 bases left between them. CDR1 is SGHRS, CDR2 YFSETQ, per germline. The CDR3 spans 14 residues.

The chain's CDR3 is CASSSDRGLDTQYF. The DNA of the CDR3 is TGTGCCAGCAGCTCGGACAGGGGGTTGGATACGCAGTATTTT. The V and J genes are TRBV7-6 and TRBJ2-3; 10 bases map to TRBD1. The CDR3 runs 14 residues. Germline V CDR1 and CDR2: SGHVS, FNYEAQ. The J segment lost 6 bases and the V segment lost 4 bases, leaving 4 bases of the junction unmatched. Using reference TRBV7-6 and TRBJ2-3 for the parts outside the CDR3, the full variable domain is GAGVSQSPRYKVTKRGQDVALRCDPISGHVSLYWYRQALGQGPEFLTYFNYEAQQDKSGLPNDRFSAERPEGSISTLTIQRTEQRDSAMYRCASSSDRGLDTQYFGPGTRLTVL.

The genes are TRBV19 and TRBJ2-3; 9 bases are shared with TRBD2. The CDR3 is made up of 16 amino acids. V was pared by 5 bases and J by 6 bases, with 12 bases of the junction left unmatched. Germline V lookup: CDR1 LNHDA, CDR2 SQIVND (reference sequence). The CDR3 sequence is CASSLKRGAVLDTQYF. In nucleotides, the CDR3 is TGTGCCAGTAGTCTCAAGCGGGGGGCTGTGCTGGATACGCAGTATTTT.

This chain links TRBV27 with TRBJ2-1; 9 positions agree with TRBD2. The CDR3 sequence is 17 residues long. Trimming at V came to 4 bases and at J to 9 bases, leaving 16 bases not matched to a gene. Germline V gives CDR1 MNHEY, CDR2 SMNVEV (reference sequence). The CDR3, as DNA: TGTGCCAGCAGTTCAGGAGGTAGCGGGAGTAGGGGGCGTGAGCAGTTCTTC. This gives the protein CASSSGGSGSRGREQFF.

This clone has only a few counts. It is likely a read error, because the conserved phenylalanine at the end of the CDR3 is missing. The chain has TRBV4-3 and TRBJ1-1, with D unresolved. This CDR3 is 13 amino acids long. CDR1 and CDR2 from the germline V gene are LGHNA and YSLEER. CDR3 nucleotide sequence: TGCGCCAGCAGCCCCCAGCGGAACACTGACGCTTTCGTT. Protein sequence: CASSPQRNTDAFV.

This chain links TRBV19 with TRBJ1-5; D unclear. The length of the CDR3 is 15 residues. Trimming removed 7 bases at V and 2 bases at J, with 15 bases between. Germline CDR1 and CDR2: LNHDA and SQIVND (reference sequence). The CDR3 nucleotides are TGTGCCAGTACTCGCGGTATGTCGGGCAATCAGCCCCAGCATTTT. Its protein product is CASTRGMSGNQPQHF.

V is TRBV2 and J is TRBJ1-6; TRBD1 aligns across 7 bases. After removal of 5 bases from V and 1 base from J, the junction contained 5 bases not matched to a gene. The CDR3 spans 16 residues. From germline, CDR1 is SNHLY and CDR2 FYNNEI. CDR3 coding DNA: TGTGCCAGCAGTCGACAGGGTGGTTCCTATAATTCACCCCTCCACTTT. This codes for CASSRQGGSYNSPLHF. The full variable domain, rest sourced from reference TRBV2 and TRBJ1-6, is EPEVTQTPSHQVTQMGQEVILRCVPISNHLYFYWYRQILGQKVEFLVSFYNNEISEKSEIFDDQFSVERPDGSNFTLKIRSTKLEDSAMYFCASSRQGGSYNSPLHFGNGTRLTVT.

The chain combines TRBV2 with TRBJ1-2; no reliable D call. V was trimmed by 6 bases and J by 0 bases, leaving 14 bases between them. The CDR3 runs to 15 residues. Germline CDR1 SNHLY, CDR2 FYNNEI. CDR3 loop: CASRLRVGANYGYTF. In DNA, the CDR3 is TGTGCCAGCAGGCTTCGGGTCGGAGCTAACTATGGCTACACCTTC.

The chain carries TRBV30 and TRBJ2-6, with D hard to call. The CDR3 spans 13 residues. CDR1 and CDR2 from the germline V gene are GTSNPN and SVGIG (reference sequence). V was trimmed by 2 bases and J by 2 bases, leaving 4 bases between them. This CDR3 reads CAWSLAGANVLTF. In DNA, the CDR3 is TGTGCCTGGAGTTTAGCTGGGGCCAACGTCCTGACTTTC.

CDR3 DNA sequence: TGTGCCAGTAGTCCGGTGGGGCGCGAGCAGTACTTC. Residues: CASSPVGREQYF. The rearrangement joins TRBV19 to TRBJ2-7, with D perhaps matching TRBD1 (5 bases). Germline V lookup: CDR1 LNHDA, CDR2 SQIVND (reference sequence). V dropped 5 bases and J dropped 6 bases, with 11 bases sitting between them. This CDR3 comprises 12 residues.

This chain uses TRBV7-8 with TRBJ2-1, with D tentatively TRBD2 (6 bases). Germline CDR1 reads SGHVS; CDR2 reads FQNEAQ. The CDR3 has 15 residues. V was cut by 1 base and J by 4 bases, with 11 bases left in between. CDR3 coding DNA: TGTGCCAGCAGCTTAGATGCGGGGACTTACAATGAGCAGTTCTTC. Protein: CASSLDAGTYNEQFF.

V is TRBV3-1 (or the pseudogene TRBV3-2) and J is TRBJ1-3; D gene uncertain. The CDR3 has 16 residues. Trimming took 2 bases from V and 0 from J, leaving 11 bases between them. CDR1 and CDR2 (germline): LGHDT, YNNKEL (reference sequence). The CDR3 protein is CASSQRGQNSGNTIYF. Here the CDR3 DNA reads TGTGCCAGCAGCCAAAGAGGGCAAAACTCTGGAAACACCATATATTTT.

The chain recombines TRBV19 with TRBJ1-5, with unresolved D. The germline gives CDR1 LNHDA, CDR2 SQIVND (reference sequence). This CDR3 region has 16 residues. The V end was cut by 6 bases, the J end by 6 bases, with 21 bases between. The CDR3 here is CASRMRLTQGGQPQHF. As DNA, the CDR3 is TGTGCCAGTAGGATGAGGCTAACTCAAGGAGGTCAGCCCCAGCATTTT.

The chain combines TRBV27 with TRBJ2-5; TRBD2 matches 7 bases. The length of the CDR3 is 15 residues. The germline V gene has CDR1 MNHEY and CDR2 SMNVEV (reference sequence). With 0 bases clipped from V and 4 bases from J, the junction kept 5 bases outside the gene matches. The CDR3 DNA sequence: TGTGCCAGCAGTTTATCCCCCTTAGCGGGAGAGACCCAGTACTTC. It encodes CASSLSPLAGETQYF.

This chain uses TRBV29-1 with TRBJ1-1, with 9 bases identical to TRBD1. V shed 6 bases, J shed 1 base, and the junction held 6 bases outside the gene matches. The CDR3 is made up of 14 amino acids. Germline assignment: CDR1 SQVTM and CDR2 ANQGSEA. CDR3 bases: TGCAGCGTGCAACAGGGGGCTGGGAACACTGAAGCTTTCTTT. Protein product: CSVQQGAGNTEAFF.

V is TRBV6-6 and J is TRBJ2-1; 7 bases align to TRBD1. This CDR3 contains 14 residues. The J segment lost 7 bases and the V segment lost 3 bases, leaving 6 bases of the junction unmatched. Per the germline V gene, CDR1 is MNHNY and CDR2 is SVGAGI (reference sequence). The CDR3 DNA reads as TGTGCCAGCAGTTATGGGGACAGTCGTAATGAGCAGTTCTTC. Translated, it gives CASSYGDSRNEQFF.

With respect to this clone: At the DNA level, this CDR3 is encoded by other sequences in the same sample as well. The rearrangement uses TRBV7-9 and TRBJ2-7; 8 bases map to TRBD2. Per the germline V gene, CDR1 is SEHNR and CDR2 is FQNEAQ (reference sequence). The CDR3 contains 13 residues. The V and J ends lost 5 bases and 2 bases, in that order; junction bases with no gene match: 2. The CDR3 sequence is CASSRGGPYEQYF. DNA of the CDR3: TGTGCCAGCAGCCGGGGGGGTCCCTACGAGCAGTACTTC.

CDR3 region: CASSLVGSGGRDEQFF. Written as DNA, the CDR3 is TGTGCCAGCAGCTTAGTCGGCAGCGGGGGGAGGGATGAGCAGTTCTTC. The chain couples TRBV7-2 to TRBJ2-1; 9 bases fit TRBD2. Germline loops: CDR1 SGHTA, CDR2 FQGNSA. The CDR3 has 16 residues. Trimming removed 1 base from V and 8 bases from J; junction bases left unmatched: 9.

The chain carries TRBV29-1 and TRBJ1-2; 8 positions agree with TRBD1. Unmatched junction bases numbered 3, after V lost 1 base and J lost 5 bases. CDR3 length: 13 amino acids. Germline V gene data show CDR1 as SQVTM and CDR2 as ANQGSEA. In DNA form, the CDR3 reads TGCAGCGTTGAAGGGACAGGGACTTATGGCTACACCTTC. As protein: CSVEGTGTYGYTF. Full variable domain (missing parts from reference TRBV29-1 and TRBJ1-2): SAVISQKPSRDICQRGTSLTIQCQVDSQVTMMFWYRQQPGQSLTLIATANQGSEATYESGFVIDKFPISRPNLTFSTLTVSNMSPEDSSIYLCSVEGTGTYGYTFGSGTRLTVV.

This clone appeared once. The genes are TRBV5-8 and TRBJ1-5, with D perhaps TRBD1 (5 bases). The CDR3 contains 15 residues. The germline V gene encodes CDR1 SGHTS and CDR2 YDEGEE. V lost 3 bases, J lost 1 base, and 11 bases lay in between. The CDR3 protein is CASSSGGASNQPQHF. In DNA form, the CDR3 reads TGTGCCAGCAGCTCCGGGGGTGCGAGCAATCAGCCCCAGCATTTT.

CDR3 DNA sequence: TGCACCAGCAGCCAAGGCAGGGGAGTCTTGGATGAAAAACTGTTTTTT. It is translated as CTSSQGRGVLDEKLFF. The chain is built from TRBV1 and TRBJ1-4; the table's D gene call, TRBD1, was not cross checked with the DNA. TRBV1 is a pseudogene. CDR3 length equals 16 residues.

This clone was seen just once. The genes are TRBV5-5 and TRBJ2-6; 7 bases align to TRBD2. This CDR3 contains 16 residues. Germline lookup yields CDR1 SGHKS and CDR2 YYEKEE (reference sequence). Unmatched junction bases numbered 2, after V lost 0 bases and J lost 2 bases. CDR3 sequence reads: CASSLAAGAGANVLTF. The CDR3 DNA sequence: TGTGCCAGCAGCTTGGCCGCGGGGGCTGGGGCCAACGTCCTGACTTTC.

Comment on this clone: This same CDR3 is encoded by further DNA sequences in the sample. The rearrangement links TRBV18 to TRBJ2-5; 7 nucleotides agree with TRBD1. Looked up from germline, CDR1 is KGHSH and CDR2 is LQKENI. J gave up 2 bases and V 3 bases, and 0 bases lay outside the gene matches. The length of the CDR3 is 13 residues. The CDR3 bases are TGTGCCAGCTCACCGGGACAGCAAGAGACCCAGTACTTC. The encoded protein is CASSPGQQETQYF.

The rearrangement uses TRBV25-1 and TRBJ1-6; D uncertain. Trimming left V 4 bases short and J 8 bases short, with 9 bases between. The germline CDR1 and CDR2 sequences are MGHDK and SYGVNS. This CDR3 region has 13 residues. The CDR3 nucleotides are TGTGCCAGCAGTGCTCATGAGCATTCACCCCTCCACTTT. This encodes CASSAHEHSPLHF.

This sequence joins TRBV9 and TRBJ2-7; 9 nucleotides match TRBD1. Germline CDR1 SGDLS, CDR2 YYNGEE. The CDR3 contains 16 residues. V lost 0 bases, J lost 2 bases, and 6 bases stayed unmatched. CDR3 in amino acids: CASSVAAGTGPYEQYF. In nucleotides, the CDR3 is TGTGCCAGCAGCGTAGCGGCCGGGACAGGGCCCTACGAGCAGTACTTC.

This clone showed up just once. CDR3 bases: TGTGCCAGCAGTGCACTAGCGGGAGTTGAGCAGTTCTTC. Translated, it gives CASSALAGVEQFF. The V call is TRBV27, the J call TRBJ2-1; 11 nucleotides line up with TRBD2. V shed 5 bases, J shed 9 bases, and the junction held 3 bases outside the gene matches. This CDR3 contains 13 residues. Germline CDR1 reads MNHEY; CDR2 reads SMNVEV (reference sequence).

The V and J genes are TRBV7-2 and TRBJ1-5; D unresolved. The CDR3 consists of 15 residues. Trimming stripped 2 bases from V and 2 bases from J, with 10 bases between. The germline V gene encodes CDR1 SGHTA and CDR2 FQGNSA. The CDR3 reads CASSLFGSGNQPQHF. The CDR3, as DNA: TGTGCCAGCAGCTTATTCGGGTCGGGCAATCAGCCCCAGCATTTT.

The CDR3 sequence is CASSLRTAGLYEQYF. In DNA, the CDR3 is TGTGCCAGCAGTCTTAGGACGGCGGGTTTATACGAGCAGTACTTC. The chain is built from TRBV27 and TRBJ2-7, with a tentative D call TRBD2 (5 bases). Deletions cut 5 bases from V and 4 bases from J, with 18 bases between. Germline loops: CDR1 MNHEY, CDR2 SMNVEV (reference sequence). This CDR3 region has 15 residues.